This T cell receptor (beta chain) was sequenced for a study of T cell responses to AZD1222 COVID-19 vaccine. TCRdb's table, derived via immunoSEQ multiplex PCR, lists solely in-frame clones and lacks some. The sample includes fewer than 200,000 clones, almost 90% of them seen just once. V was clipped by 3 bases and J by 1 base, with 13 bases between them. The germline CDR1 and CDR2 sequences are SGHNT and YYREEE (reference sequence). This CDR3 spans 15 amino acids. Pooling of second doses given at about 4 or about 12 weeks was done. The clonotype originates from an adult who received the AZD1222 COVID-19 vaccine. The sample was peripheral blood, taken 28 days after the second AZD1222 dose. The chain joins TRBV5-4 to TRBJ1-1; tentatively, D is TRBD1 (6 bases). This CDR3 is CASSSETGRNTEAFF. The CDR3 coding sequence is TGTGCCAGCAGCTCCGAAACAGGGAGGAACACTGAAGCTTTCTTT.